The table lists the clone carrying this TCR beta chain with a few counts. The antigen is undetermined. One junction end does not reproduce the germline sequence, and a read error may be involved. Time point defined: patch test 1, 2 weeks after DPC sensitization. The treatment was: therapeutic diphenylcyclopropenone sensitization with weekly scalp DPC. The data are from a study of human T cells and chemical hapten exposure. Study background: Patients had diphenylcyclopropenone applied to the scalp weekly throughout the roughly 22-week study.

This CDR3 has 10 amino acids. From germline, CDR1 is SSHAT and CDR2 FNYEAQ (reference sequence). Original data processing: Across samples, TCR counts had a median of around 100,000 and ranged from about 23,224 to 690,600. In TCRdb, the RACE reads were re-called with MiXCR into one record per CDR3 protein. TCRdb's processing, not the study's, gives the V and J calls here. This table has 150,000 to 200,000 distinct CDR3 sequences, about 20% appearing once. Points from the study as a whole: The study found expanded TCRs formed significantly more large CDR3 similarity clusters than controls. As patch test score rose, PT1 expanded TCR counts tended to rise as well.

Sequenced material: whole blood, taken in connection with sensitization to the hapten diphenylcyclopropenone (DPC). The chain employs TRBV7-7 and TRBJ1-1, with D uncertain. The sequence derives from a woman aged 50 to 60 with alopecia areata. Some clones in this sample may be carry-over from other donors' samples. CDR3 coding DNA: TGTGCTAGCAACCACACTGAAGCTTTCTTT. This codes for CASNHTEAFF.